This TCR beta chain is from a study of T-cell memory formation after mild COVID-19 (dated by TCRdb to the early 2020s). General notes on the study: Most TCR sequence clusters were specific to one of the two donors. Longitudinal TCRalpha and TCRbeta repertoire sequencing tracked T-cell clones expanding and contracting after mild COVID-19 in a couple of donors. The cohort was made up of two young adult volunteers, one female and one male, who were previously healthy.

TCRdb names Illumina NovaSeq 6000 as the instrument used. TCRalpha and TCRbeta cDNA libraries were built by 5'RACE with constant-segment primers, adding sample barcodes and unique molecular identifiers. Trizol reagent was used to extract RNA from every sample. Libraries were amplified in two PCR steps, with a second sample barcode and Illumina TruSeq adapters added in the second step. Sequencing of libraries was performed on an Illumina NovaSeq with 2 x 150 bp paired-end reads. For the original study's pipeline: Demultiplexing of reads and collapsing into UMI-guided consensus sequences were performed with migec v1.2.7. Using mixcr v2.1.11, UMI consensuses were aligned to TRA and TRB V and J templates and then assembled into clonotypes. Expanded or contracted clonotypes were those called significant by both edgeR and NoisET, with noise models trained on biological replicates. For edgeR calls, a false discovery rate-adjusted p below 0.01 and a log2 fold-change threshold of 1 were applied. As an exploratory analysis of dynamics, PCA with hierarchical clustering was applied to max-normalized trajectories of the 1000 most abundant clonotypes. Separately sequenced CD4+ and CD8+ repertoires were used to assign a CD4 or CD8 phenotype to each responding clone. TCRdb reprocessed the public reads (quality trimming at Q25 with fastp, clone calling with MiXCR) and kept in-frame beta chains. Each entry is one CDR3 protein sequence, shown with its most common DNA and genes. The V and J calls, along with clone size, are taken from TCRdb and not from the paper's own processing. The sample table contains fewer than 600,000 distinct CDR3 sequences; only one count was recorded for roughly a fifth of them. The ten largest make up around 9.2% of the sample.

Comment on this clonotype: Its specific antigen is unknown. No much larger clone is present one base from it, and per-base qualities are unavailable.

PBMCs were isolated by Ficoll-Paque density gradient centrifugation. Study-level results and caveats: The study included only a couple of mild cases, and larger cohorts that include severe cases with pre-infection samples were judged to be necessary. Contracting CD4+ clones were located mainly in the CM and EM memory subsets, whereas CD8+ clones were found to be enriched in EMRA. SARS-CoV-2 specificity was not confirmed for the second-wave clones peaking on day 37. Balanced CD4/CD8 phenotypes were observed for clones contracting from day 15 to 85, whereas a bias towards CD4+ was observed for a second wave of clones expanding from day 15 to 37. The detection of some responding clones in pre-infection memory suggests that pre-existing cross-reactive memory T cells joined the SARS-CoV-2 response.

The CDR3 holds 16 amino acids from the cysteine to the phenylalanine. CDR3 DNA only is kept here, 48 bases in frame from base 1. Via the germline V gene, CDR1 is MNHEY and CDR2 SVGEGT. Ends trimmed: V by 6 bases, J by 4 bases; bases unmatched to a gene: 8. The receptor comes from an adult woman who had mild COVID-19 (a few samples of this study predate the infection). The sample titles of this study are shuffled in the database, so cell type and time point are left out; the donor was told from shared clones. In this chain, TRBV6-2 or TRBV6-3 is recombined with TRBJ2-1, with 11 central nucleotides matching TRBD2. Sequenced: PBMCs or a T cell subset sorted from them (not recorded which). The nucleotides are TGTGCCAGCAGACTAGCGGGAGCTGTGTGGTACAATGAGCAGTTCTTC. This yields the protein CASRLAGAVWYNEQFF.